The following is a T cell receptor (beta chain) sequence with its context. This sample was taken from a study of blood T cell repertoires in COVID-19. Study information: Collection of acute and convalescent COVID-19 samples took place in the United States, Italy and Spain. T cells, B-cell-depleted T cells, or PBMCs supplied cDNA or gDNA.

The germline gives CDR1 MDHEN, CDR2 SYDVKM. V trimming: 8 bases; J trimming: 8 bases; junction bases outside the gene matches: 12. The CDR3 is made up of 15 amino acids. As processed by the authors: Scientists estimated how many nucleated cells there were by amplifying reference gene primers. Using immunoSEQ multiplex PCR, the repertoire was profiled, and TCRdb retains in-frame clones only, with some absent. The D gene and trimming were derived from the DNA, and the V and J assignments and clone size from that table. The data hold about 240,000 clones, with roughly 87% observed a single time. Input material: peripheral blood. The receptor was derived from a man in his 60s who had recovered from COVID-19. The chain employs TRBV28 and TRBJ1-2, with TRBD1 identical over 12 bases. The CDR3, as DNA: TGTGCCAGCCTACTCCCCGGGACAGGGGGCGGGGGCTACACCTTC. Translating it yields CASLLPGTGGGGYTF.